One and the same sample provided the 25 T cell receptor beta chains below, sequenced in a study of blood T cells in healthy people across ages. The use of a sample-barcoded 5' primer and a J-beta primer mix characterized a second PCR of about 7 to 12 cycles. TCRdb re-called the 5' RACE reads with MiXCR, one entry per CDR3 protein. The top ten clones hold around 3% of a sample with hundreds of thousands of distinct CDR3 sequences, about 26% of them seen once. These data were likewise used in another study, on T cells of mothers and their children.

Input material: blood. Receptor source: a boy between 5 and 17 years old in good health.

This clonotype was found a few times. Mismatch with germline at one junction end may stem from a read error. The rearrangement uses TRBV12-3 or TRBV12-4 and TRBJ1-2; TRBD1 is a possible D gene (5 bases). The CDR3 is 13 amino acids. CDR3: CATRDAANYGHTF. The CDR3 coding sequence is TGTGCCACCCGGGACGCGGCTAACTATGGCCACACCTTC.

This clonotype was picked up a small number of times. The rearrangement links TRBV6-6 to TRBJ2-5; D gene unclear. With the DNA end fitting TRBJ2-7 better, the J assignment may be wrong. This CDR3 spans 14 amino acids. Germline V gene data show CDR1 as MNHNY and CDR2 as SVGAGI (reference sequence). CDR3 DNA sequence: TGTGCCAGCAGTTACTTACACAGTGGGGACGAGCAGTACTTC. Translated: CASSYLHSGDEQYF.

The sample holds a few counts of this clonotype. The rearrangement uses TRBV20-1 and TRBJ2-5; D is possibly TRBD1 or TRBD2 (5 bases each). The germline CDR1 and CDR2 sequences are DFQATT and SNEGSKA (reference sequence). V lost 6 bases and J 2 bases, leaving 13 bases between the germline ends. There are 13 residues in the CDR3. The chain's CDR3 is CSASGTNQETQYF. The CDR3 DNA reads TGCAGTGCCTCAGGGACGAATCAAGAGACCCAGTACTTC.

Only a few counts were recorded for this clonotype. The chain couples TRBV15 to TRBJ2-5; 9 nucleotides agree with TRBD1. This CDR3 comprises 14 residues. CDR1 LNHNV and CDR2 YYDKDF come from the germline V gene (reference sequence). With V trimmed by 4 bases and J by 3 bases, 3 bases remained unmatched. CDR3: CATSTRTGEETQYF. The CDR3, as DNA: TGTGCCACCAGCACCCGGACAGGGGAAGAGACCCAGTACTTC.

This chain links TRBV5-5 with TRBJ2-4, with TRBD2 as a possible D gene (5 bases). The CDR3 loop spans 15 amino acids. CDR1 and CDR2 from the germline V gene are SGHKS and YYEKEE (reference sequence). The V end was cut by 0 bases, the J end by 5 bases, with 12 bases between. The CDR3 bases are TGTGCCAGCAGCTTGGATGGTGCAGCGGAAAACATTCAGTACTTC. Its protein product is CASSLDGAAENIQYF.

The chain employs TRBV14 and TRBJ2-3, with D possibly being TRBD1 or TRBD2 (5 bases each). CDR3 size: 11 residues. Germline V CDR1 and CDR2: SGHDN, FVKESK. V was trimmed by 8 bases and J by 8 bases, leaving 11 bases between them. CDR3 DNA: TGTGCCAGCGGGGGAGCATTTACGCAGTATTTT. Translated, it gives CASGGAFTQYF.

This clonotype was detected ten times or more. The gene calls are TRBV12-3 or TRBV12-4 and TRBJ2-2; 10 bases fit TRBD2. Trimming removed 2 bases from V and 3 bases from J; junction bases left unmatched: 3. This CDR3 has 16 residues. CDR3 protein: CASSLFLAGDTGELFF. CDR3 nucleotide sequence: TGTGCCAGCAGTTTATTCCTAGCGGGGGACACCGGGGAGCTGTTTTTT.

This clonotype has more than one count but fewer than ten. The V and J genes are TRBV6-6 and TRBJ1-5; 7 bases map to TRBD1. The V segment lost 5 bases and the J segment 2 bases; nucleotides outside the gene matches: 12. From germline, CDR1 is MNHNY and CDR2 SVGAGI (reference sequence). The CDR3 contains 17 residues. The CDR3 protein is CASSGRETGPRNQPQHF. Here the CDR3 DNA reads TGTGCCAGCAGTGGACGCGAGACAGGGCCCCGCAATCAGCCCCAGCATTTT.

CDR3 protein: CASSLIPRETHEQYF. CDR3 nucleotide sequence: TGTGCCAGCAGCTTAATCCCCAGGGAAACCCACGAGCAGTACTTC. The chain employs TRBV11-2 and TRBJ2-7; tentatively, D is TRBD1 (5 bases). The CDR3 spans 15 residues. From germline, CDR1 is SGHAT and CDR2 FQNNGV. V lost 2 bases and J lost 5, with 16 bases in between.

V usage is TRBV6-5 and J usage is TRBJ1-2; D may be TRBD1 (5 bases). This CDR3 contains 15 residues. Trimming cost V 5 bases and J 12 bases, with 25 bases left between them. CDR1 is MNHEY and CDR2 is SVGAGI in the germline V gene. CDR3 DNA sequence: TGTGCCAGCAGTCTTGGCCAAGGGGCCCCGTCTTCCCACACCTTC. It specifies CASSLGQGAPSSHTF.

The genes are TRBV5-1 and TRBJ1-1; D is unresolved. Germline CDR1 SGHRS, CDR2 YFSETQ. This CDR3 is built from 13 residues. V lost 4 bases, J lost 1 base, and 8 bases lay in between. The DNA for the CDR3 is TGCGCCAGCAGCACCCCAGCGAACACTGAAGCTTTCTTT. Protein product: CASSTPANTEAFF.

The gene calls are TRBV11-2 and TRBJ1-6, with 10 bases lining up with TRBD1. Per the germline V gene, CDR1 is SGHAT and CDR2 is FQNNGV. J lost 8 bases, V lost 1 base, and 5 bases had no gene match. This CDR3 region has 16 residues. CDR3 DNA: TGTGCCAGCAGCTTAGTTAGGACAGGGGGGGATTCACCCCTCCACTTT. Translated, it gives CASSLVRTGGDSPLHF.

This rearrangement joins TRBV5-1 to TRBJ2-2; TRBD2 matches at 9 bases. There are 17 residues in the CDR3. From germline, CDR1 is SGHRS and CDR2 YFSETQ. V lost 2 bases and J lost 2; bases outside the gene matches: 7. In DNA, the CDR3 is TGCGCCAGCAGCTTACTAATAGCGGGGGACAACACCGGGGAGCTGTTTTTT. As protein: CASSLLIAGDNTGELFF.

This chain uses TRBV6-5 with TRBJ1-5; D gene unclear. V lost 4 bases to trimming and J lost 7 bases, with 17 bases between them. Germline-derived CDR1 and CDR2 are MNHEY and SVGAGI. The CDR3 is made up of 15 amino acids. The CDR3 DNA sequence: TGTGCCAGCAGTTCTCACCTTCCTACGGAACAGCCCCAGCATTTT. Protein: CASSSHLPTEQPQHF.

The sample holds one count of this clonotype. The junction departs from the called germline gene at one end, perhaps through a read error. The V gene is TRBV7-9, the J gene TRBJ2-1; 7 bases agree with TRBD2. Germline values: CDR1 SEHNR, CDR2 FQNEAQ (reference sequence). The CDR3 is 12 amino acids. The chain's CDR3 is CASSLARLAALF. For the CDR3, the DNA is TGTGCCAGCAGCTTAGCGCGTCTAGCGGCGCTCTTC. Based on the CDR3 plus reference TRBV7-9 and TRBJ2-1, the full variable domain is DTGVSQNPRHKITKRGQNVTFRCDPISEHNRLYWYRQTLGQGPEFLTYFQNEAQLEKSRLLSDRFSAERPKGSFSTLEIQRTEQGDSAMYLCASSLARLAALFGPGTRLTVL.

This chain links TRBV18 with TRBJ2-3, with 10 bases identical to TRBD1. This CDR3 region has 14 residues. Trimming at V came to 6 bases and at J to 4 bases, leaving 4 bases not matched to a gene. Germline CDR1 is KGHSH and CDR2 is LQKENI. The CDR3 sequence: CASSRTGGADTQYF. For the CDR3, the DNA is TGTGCCAGCTCGCGGACAGGGGGAGCAGATACGCAGTATTTT.

This CDR3 reads CATSRGSQGPEETQYF. As DNA, the CDR3 is TGTGCCACCAGCAGGGGCTCCCAGGGACCCGAAGAGACCCAGTACTTC. The chain employs TRBV15 and TRBJ2-5; D possibly uses TRBD1 or TRBD2 (5 bases each). CDR1 and CDR2 from the germline V gene are LNHNV and YYDKDF (reference sequence). V dropped 3 bases and J dropped 3 bases, with 17 bases sitting between them. The CDR3 totals 16 residues.

The rearrangement links TRBV20-1 to TRBJ1-6; no firm D call. There are 17 residues in the CDR3. V gave up 6 bases and J gave up 4 bases, with 22 bases separating them. The germline gives CDR1 DFQATT, CDR2 SNEGSKA (reference sequence). This CDR3 reads CSAARVRSIRYNSPLHF. The CDR3 DNA follows: TGCAGTGCCGCCCGGGTACGATCGATTCGATATAATTCACCCCTCCACTTT.

The chain recombines TRBV4-1 with TRBJ2-5, with D possibly matching TRBD2 (7 bases). The CDR3 totals 16 residues. V was shortened by 4 bases and J by 5 bases, with 20 bases between the two germline ends. Germline assignment: CDR1 MGHRA and CDR2 YSYEKL. This chain's CDR3 is CASSPWGGLRGETQYF. The CDR3 DNA sequence: TGCGCCAGCAGCCCGTGGGGGGGCCTGCGGGGGGAGACCCAGTACTTC.

This clonotype was counted only a few times. The V and J genes are TRBV12-3 or TRBV12-4 and TRBJ2-7; 9 bases agree with TRBD1. V shed 6 bases, J shed 7 bases, and the junction held 10 bases outside the gene matches. This CDR3 comprises 14 residues. The CDR3 loop is CASSSGGQGGEQYF. As DNA, the CDR3 is TGTGCCAGCAGCTCCGGGGGACAGGGAGGGGAGCAGTACTTC.

Details on this clonotype: A junction end diverges from the germline sequence, so it may reflect a read error. The chain employs TRBV11-2 and TRBJ2-7; D not certain. The DNA end is more similar to TRBJ2-5, so the J call may be wrong. CDR1 and CDR2 from the germline V gene are SGHAT and FQNNGV. This CDR3 spans 11 amino acids. The CDR3 DNA sequence: TGTGCCCGCAGCGACCAAGAGACCCAGTACTTC. It is translated as CARSDQETQYF.

The chain couples TRBV5-1 to TRBJ2-3; TRBD2 matches at 8 bases. CDR1 is SGHRS and CDR2 is YFSETQ in the germline V gene. The J segment lost 2 bases and the V segment lost 4 bases, leaving 12 bases of the junction unmatched. This CDR3 spans 17 amino acids. The CDR3 DNA reads as TGCGCCAGCAGCCCAATCCTACTAGCGGCCAACACAGATACGCAGTATTTT. Amino acid sequence: CASSPILLAANTDTQYF.

V and J are TRBV11-2 and TRBJ2-5, with 7 bases matching TRBD1. Trimming cost V 5 bases and J 1 base; bases outside gene matches: 13. CDR3 length: 17 residues. The V gene's germline CDR1 is SGHAT and CDR2 FQNNGV. The CDR3 is CASSVRETGSSQETQYF. The CDR3 DNA reads as TGTGCCAGCAGCGTACGAGAGACAGGGAGCTCCCAAGAGACCCAGTACTTC.

The rearrangement links TRBV9 to TRBJ2-3, with TRBD1 matching 10 bases. Losses at the gene ends were 3 bases for V and 3 bases for J; bases not matched to a gene: 4. Germline lookup yields CDR1 SGDLS and CDR2 YYNGEE. The CDR3 spans 15 residues. The CDR3 reads CASSAGTGETDTQYF. The CDR3 DNA follows: TGTGCCAGCAGCGCCGGGACAGGGGAGACAGATACGCAGTATTTT.

The rearrangement joins TRBV7-2 to TRBJ2-4; D possibly corresponds to TRBD1 (5 bases). This CDR3 has 16 amino acids. CDR1 is SGHTA and CDR2 is FQGNSA in the germline V gene. V shed 0 bases and J shed 1 base, with 10 bases lying between them. CDR3 DNA: TGTGCCAGCAGCTTAGCAGGGGTGGGTGCCAAAAACATTCAGTACTTC. This codes for CASSLAGVGAKNIQYF.